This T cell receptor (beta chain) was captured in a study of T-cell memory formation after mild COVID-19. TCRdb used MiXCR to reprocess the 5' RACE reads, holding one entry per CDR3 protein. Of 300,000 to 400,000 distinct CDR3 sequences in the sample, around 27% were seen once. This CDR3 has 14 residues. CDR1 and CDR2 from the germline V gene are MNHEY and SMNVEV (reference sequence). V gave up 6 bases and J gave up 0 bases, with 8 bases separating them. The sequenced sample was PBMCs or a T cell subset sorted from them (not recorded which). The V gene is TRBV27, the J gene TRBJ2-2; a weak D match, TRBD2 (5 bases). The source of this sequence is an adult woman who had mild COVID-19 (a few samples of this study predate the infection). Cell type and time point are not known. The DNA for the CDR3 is TGTGCCAGCAGCCCGGGATCGAACACCGGGGAGCTGTTTTTT. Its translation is CASSPGSNTGELFF.